This TCR beta chain was recorded in a study of T cell repertoires in cytomegalovirus infection. Study at large: CMV epitopes, recently identified HLA-C-restricted and well-studied HLA-B-restricted, were used. Public TCR beta signatures marked donors with CMV infection and the matching HLA.

J lost 5 bases, V lost 6 bases, and 5 bases had no gene match. CDR3 length: 15 amino acids. Germline V lookup: CDR1 SEHNR, CDR2 FQNEAQ (reference sequence). Study results and limitations: CMV-specific HLA-C-restricted TCR beta clonotypes dominated the ex vivo response. Summed frequency of shared TCR beta families picked out CMV carriers who also had the relevant HLA.

TCRdb recomputed calls from the reads with MiXCR, one row per CDR3 protein. Among a few hundred thousand distinct CDR3 sequences listed, under 45% were seen once. Comment on this clonotype: Its antigen is as yet unknown.

This receptor was obtained from a human donor in good health (CMV status not recorded). Some clones in this sample may be carry-over from other donors' samples. The V and J genes are TRBV7-9 and TRBJ1-5; TRBD1 matches at 12 bases. The sequenced sample was cultured PBMCs, obtained from culture after CMV antigen stimulation. DNA for the CDR3: TGTGCCAGCAGTCCGGGACAGGGGGCTCATCAGCCCCAGCATTTT. Translated, it gives CASSPGQGAHQPQHF.